The 32 T cell receptor beta chains presented below share a single source sample, sequenced in a study of blood T cell repertoires in COVID-19 (dated by TCRdb to 2018 to 2020). The library came from the immunoSEQ multiplex PCR assay. The clones in this table, taken by TCRdb from immuneACCESS, are in-frame only. Not every clone is retained; where verified, under half of the shortfall comes from an unresolved V gene, and the cause of the rest is unknown. The sample table holds a few hundred thousand clones, of which about 85% were seen once. About 6.9% of the sample is held by the ten biggest clonotypes. Sample: PBMCs or T cells enriched from blood (not recorded which). The receptor set was obtained from a woman in her forties or fifties who had been exposed to COVID-19.

The chain couples TRBV6-4 to TRBJ2-2; D is unclear. With 6 bases removed from V and 7 bases from J, the gap between germline ends came to 12 bases. The CDR3 has 13 residues. Germline lookup yields CDR1 MRHNA and CDR2 SNTAGT. Here the CDR3 reads CASSQTRGGELFF. The CDR3 DNA is TGTGCCAGCAGCCAGACTCGTGGCGGGGAGCTGTTTTTT.

This clone appeared once. The chain carries TRBV2 and TRBJ1-1; perhaps TRBD1 as D (6 bases). This CDR3 region has 14 residues. The germline V and J ends were trimmed by 6 bases and 3 bases, with 14 bases remaining between them. Looked up from germline, CDR1 is SNHLY and CDR2 is FYNNEI. The chain's CDR3 is CASSLRQEYTEAFF. For the CDR3, the DNA is TGTGCCAGCAGCCTCAGACAGGAATACACTGAAGCTTTCTTT.

CDR3 sequence (DNA): TGCGCCAGCAGCTCGATCACAGGGGCCGGGGAGACCCAGTACTTC. This encodes CASSSITGAGETQYF. V and J are TRBV5-1 and TRBJ2-5; the match to TRBD1 covers 7 bases. There are 15 residues in the CDR3. Germline CDR1 reads SGHRS; CDR2 reads YFSETQ. J gave up 5 bases and V 3 bases, and 10 bases lay outside the gene matches.

This rearrangement joins TRBV28 to TRBJ2-1; tentative D call: TRBD1 (5 bases). Trimming left V 7 bases short and J 6 bases short, with 10 bases between. Germline loops: CDR1 MDHEN, CDR2 SYDVKM. The CDR3 sequence is 12 residues long. The CDR3, as DNA: TGTGCCAGCATGCCTACAGGCAATGAGCAGTTCTTC. It codes for CASMPTGNEQFF.

This chain connects TRBV6-4 to TRBJ2-7, with TRBD2 matching over 14 bases. Germline CDR1 is MRHNA and CDR2 is SNTAGT. V shed 5 bases, J shed 5 bases, and the junction held 5 bases outside the gene matches. The CDR3 length is 15 residues. CDR3 region: CASSPGTSGGDEQYF. The CDR3 nucleotides are TGTGCCAGCAGTCCTGGGACTAGCGGGGGTGACGAGCAGTACTTC.

This rearrangement joins TRBV4-3 to TRBJ1-1; TRBD1 might be the D (6 bases). There are 13 residues in the CDR3. Trimming cost V 0 bases and J 8 bases, with 10 bases left between them. Germline-derived CDR1 and CDR2 are LGHNA and YSLEER. The CDR3 DNA sequence: TGCGCCAGCAGCCAAGAAACGACAGGAGAAGCTTTCTTT. It encodes CASSQETTGEAFF.

The rearrangement uses TRBV6-5 and TRBJ2-5; a possible D gene is TRBD2 (6 bases). The CDR3 consists of 15 residues. Trimming removed 2 bases from V and 5 bases from J, with 15 bases in between. Germline V gene sequence: CDR1 MNHEY, CDR2 SVGAGI. The CDR3 DNA sequence: TGTGCCAGCAGTTACGCGGCGGGGACGTGGGAGACCCAGTACTTC. Residues: CASSYAAGTWETQYF.

For the CDR3, the DNA is TGTGCCAGCAGCCTAAGGACTAGCGGCAGCAATGAGCAGTTCTTC. Translation: CASSLRTSGSNEQFF. V gene TRBV6-2 or TRBV6-3 combines with J gene TRBJ2-1; TRBD2 aligns across 10 bases. The CDR3 extends over 15 amino acids. The germline gives CDR1 MNHEY, CDR2 SVGEGT. Trimming cost V 6 bases and J 6 bases; bases outside gene matches: 8.

This clone occurred a few times. The CDR3 bases are TGTGCCAGTAGTATAGACGGGGGGTTACCGCTCTATGGCTACACCTTC. Translated, it gives CASSIDGGLPLYGYTF. V usage is TRBV19 and J usage is TRBJ1-2, with D maybe TRBD1 (5 bases). The length of the CDR3 is 16 residues. Germline assignment: CDR1 LNHDA and CDR2 SQIVND (reference sequence). Deletions cut 0 bases from V and 4 bases from J, with 15 bases between.

The V call is TRBV18, the J call TRBJ1-2; the D gene is possibly TRBD1 (6 bases). The CDR3 covers 16 residues. Trimming pared 3 bases from V and 4 bases from J, leaving 18 bases between. Germline V lookup: CDR1 KGHSH, CDR2 LQKENI. The CDR3 is CASSPLDRTDLYGYTF. CDR3 coding DNA: TGTGCCAGCTCACCGCTTGACAGGACAGACCTCTATGGCTACACCTTC. Looking up the rest from reference TRBV18 and TRBJ1-2 gives the full variable domain: NAGVMQNPRHLVRRRGQEARLRCSPMKGHSHVYWYRQLPEEGLKFMVYLQKENIIDESGMPKERFSAEFPKEGPSILRIQQVVRGDSAAYFCASSPLDRTDLYGYTFGSGTRLTVV.

The chain carries TRBV27 and TRBJ1-1; weak D call: TRBD1 (5 bases). CDR1 is MNHEY, CDR2 SMNVEV, per germline (reference sequence). The CDR3 is 15 amino acids. Trimming removed 5 bases from V and 5 bases from J, with 18 bases in between. CDR3 protein: CASSPLRAGRTEAFF. The CDR3 region has the DNA TGTGCCAGCAGTCCGCTACGAGCAGGGAGGACTGAAGCTTTCTTT.

V is TRBV7-2 and J is TRBJ1-1, with 9 bases lining up with TRBD1. The CDR3 is 15 amino acids. Germline CDR1 and CDR2: SGHTA and FQGNSA. The J segment lost 7 bases and the V segment lost 4 bases, leaving 10 bases of the junction unmatched. The CDR3 loop reads CASSSRDRAPLEAFF. Written as DNA, the CDR3 is TGTGCCAGCAGCTCCCGGGACAGGGCTCCGCTTGAAGCTTTCTTT.

The sample holds a few counts of this clone. This rearrangement joins TRBV5-6 to TRBJ2-7, with D maybe TRBD1 (5 bases). In germline, CDR1 is SGHDT, CDR2 YYEEEE. CDR3 length: 17 residues. Trimming removed 2 bases from V and 7 bases from J, with 25 bases in between. CDR3 loop: CASSLRPRTHKPQEQYF. The CDR3 DNA sequence: TGTGCCAGCAGCTTACGACCGAGGACACACAAACCACAGGAGCAGTACTTC. The whole variable domain, remainder taken from reference TRBV5-6 and TRBJ2-7, is DAGVTQSPTHLIKTRGQQVTLRCSPKSGHDTVSWYQQALGQGPQFIFQYYEEEERQRGNFPDRFSGHQFPNYSSELNVNALLLGDSALYLCASSLRPRTHKPQEQYFGPGTRLTVT.

In its sample, this clone was seen a few times. V usage is TRBV5-1 and J usage is TRBJ1-5; 11 nucleotides align to TRBD1. Losses at the gene ends were 0 bases for V and 6 bases for J; bases not matched to a gene: 2. This CDR3 region has 15 residues. Germline lookup yields CDR1 SGHRS and CDR2 YFSETQ. CDR3 in amino acids: CASSLEGQGAQPQHF. CDR3 nucleotides: TGCGCCAGCAGCTTGGAAGGACAGGGGGCTCAGCCCCAGCATTTT.

The chain carries TRBV6-6 and TRBJ1-5, with 9 positions matching TRBD1. With 6 bases clipped from V and 7 bases from J, the junction kept 10 bases outside the gene matches. This CDR3 spans 15 amino acids. Germline CDR1 is MNHNY and CDR2 is SVGAGI (reference sequence). The CDR3 sequence: CASRASDRGGQPQHF. The CDR3 DNA sequence: TGTGCCAGCAGAGCATCCGACAGGGGGGGACAGCCCCAGCATTTT.

CDR3 sequence reads: CASTSGGKISGNTIYF. For the CDR3, the DNA is TGTGCCAGTACCTCGGGGGGAAAGATCTCTGGAAACACCATATATTTT. The gene calls are TRBV19 and TRBJ1-3; D perhaps matches TRBD1 (5 bases). The CDR3 spans 16 residues. CDR1 and CDR2 from the germline V gene are LNHDA and SQIVND (reference sequence). Trimming removed 7 bases from V and 0 bases from J, with 16 bases in between.

The V call is TRBV7-8, the J call TRBJ2-2; 8 nucleotides match TRBD1. The CDR3 runs to 16 residues. Germline CDR1 reads SGHVS; CDR2 reads FQNEAQ. The ends lost 6 bases at V and 4 bases at J; junction bases unmatched: 10. The CDR3 bases are TGTGCCAGCAGGGCTACCAGGGGGCGCGGCACCGGGGAGCTGTTTTTT. It yields the protein CASRATRGRGTGELFF.

The chain has TRBV23-1 and TRBJ1-1, with a weak D call TRBD1 (5 bases). TRBV23-1 is sorted into the ORF group, with uncertain function. The length of the CDR3 is 16 residues. V was cut by 0 bases and J by 2 bases, with 13 bases left in between. CDR3 residues: CASSQSTQGKNTEAFF. The CDR3, as DNA: TGCGCCAGCAGTCAATCAACCCAGGGAAAAAACACTGAAGCTTTCTTT.

A remark on this clone: In the same sample, other DNA sequences code for this CDR3. The rearrangement joins TRBV18 to TRBJ1-2; a weak D match, TRBD1 (6 bases). With 3 bases removed from V and 4 bases from J, the gap between germline ends came to 9 bases. This CDR3 comprises 13 residues. The germline gives CDR1 KGHSH, CDR2 LQKENI. CDR3 residues: CASSPGAVYGYTF. The CDR3 region has the DNA TGTGCCAGCTCACCGGGGGCGGTCTATGGCTACACCTTC.

This clone was counted a single time. The V gene is TRBV20-1, the J gene TRBJ2-1; 10 nucleotides line up with TRBD2. This CDR3 has 12 residues. Trimming cost V 3 bases and J 9 bases; bases outside gene matches: 2. Germline V gene lookup returns CDR1 DFQATT and CDR2 SNEGSKA (reference sequence). The CDR3 protein is CSASLAGVEQFF. The CDR3 DNA reads TGCAGTGCTAGTCTAGCGGGGGTTGAGCAGTTCTTC.

This clone was observed a single time. The chain links TRBV6-5 to TRBJ1-2; D possibly corresponds to TRBD1 (6 bases). Trimming removed 11 bases from V and 0 bases from J, with 16 bases in between. The CDR3 runs to 14 residues. The V gene's germline CDR1 is MNHEY and CDR2 SVGAGI. The CDR3 sequence: CASTQGHANYGYTF. Here the CDR3 DNA reads TGTGCCTCTACTCAGGGACACGCTAACTATGGCTACACCTTC.

CDR3 bases: TGTGCCAGCAGGGCCTTAGACAGGAACACTGAAGCTTTCTTT. Its translation: CASRALDRNTEAFF. The J gene is TRBJ1-1, the V gene TRBV13; tentatively, D is TRBD1 (5 bases). Trimming took off 6 bases at V and 1 base at J, with 12 bases between the two ends. In germline, CDR1 is PRHDT, CDR2 FYEKMQ (reference sequence). This CDR3 spans 14 amino acids.

This clone was seen once. The V and J genes are TRBV18 and TRBJ2-5, with D possibly being TRBD1 (5 bases). Germline V gene sequence: CDR1 KGHSH, CDR2 LQKENI. This CDR3 has 13 amino acids. Deletions cut 4 bases from V and 4 bases from J, with 10 bases between. The CDR3 DNA reads as TGTGCCAGCTCACGGCGTAGGGGAGAGACCCAGTACTTC. Translated: CASSRRRGETQYF.

The V and J genes are TRBV19 and TRBJ1-5; weak D call: TRBD1 (5 bases). The CDR3 consists of 16 residues. V shed 1 base and J shed 4 bases, with 14 bases lying between them. From germline, CDR1 is LNHDA and CDR2 SQIVND (reference sequence). This chain's CDR3 is CASSIVAQGGNQPQHF. The CDR3 coding sequence is TGTGCCAGTAGTATAGTTGCGCAGGGAGGGAATCAGCCCCAGCATTTT.

The genes are TRBV5-1 and TRBJ1-3; D unclear. The CDR3 loop spans 16 amino acids. The germline gives CDR1 SGHRS, CDR2 YFSETQ. The V end lost 0 bases, the J end lost 0 bases, and 10 bases lay between the germline ends. CDR3 sequence: CASSLGQVLSGNTIYF. The CDR3 DNA reads TGCGCCAGCAGCTTGGGGCAGGTCCTCTCTGGAAACACCATATATTTT.

V gene TRBV21-1 combines with J gene TRBJ1-6; the table gives TRBD1 as D, unverified against the DNA. TRBV21-1 is marked as a pseudogene. This CDR3 has 19 residues. The CDR3 reads CASSIPLWAVPSYNSPLHF. CDR3 bases: TGTGCCAGCAGCATACCACTGTGGGCAGTACCCTCCTATAATTCACCCCTCCACTTT.

CDR3 DNA sequence: TGTGCCAGCAGCCAAGAGAGCACAGGGATTGAAGCTTTCTTT. Protein product: CASSQESTGIEAFF. This chain joins TRBV4-2 and TRBJ1-1; possible D gene TRBD1, 6 bases. CDR3 length: 14 residues. From germline, CDR1 is LGHNA and CDR2 YNFKEQ. V was shortened by 0 bases and J by 7 bases, with 12 bases between the two germline ends.

The chain is built from TRBV4-1 and TRBJ2-7; TRBD2 might be the D (5 bases). V gave up 3 bases and J gave up 3 bases, with 30 bases separating them. Looked up from germline, CDR1 is MGHRA and CDR2 is YSYEKL. This CDR3 comprises 20 residues. This chain's CDR3 is CASSQQGRGKGPFPDYEQYF. CDR3 coding DNA: TGCGCCAGCAGCCAGCAAGGGAGAGGAAAGGGCCCCTTTCCCGACTACGAGCAGTACTTC.

This clone was detected once. This chain uses TRBV2 with TRBJ1-3; no firm D call. The ends were cut back, 6 bases at V and 4 bases at J, with 10 bases in the middle. Germline V gives CDR1 SNHLY, CDR2 FYNNEI. The CDR3 loop spans 13 amino acids. CDR3 amino acids: CASRIAGGNTIYF. DNA for the CDR3: TGTGCCAGCAGAATAGCCGGAGGAAACACCATATATTTT.

J is TRBJ1-2 and V is TRBV29-1; the D is unclear. The CDR3 totals 15 residues. CDR1 is SQVTM, CDR2 ANQGSEA, per germline. The V gene lost 6 bases and the J gene lost 5 bases, with 22 bases spanning the gap. The CDR3 loop is CSVLVGEDYGYGYTF. CDR3 nucleotides: TGCAGCGTCCTAGTCGGGGAGGATTACGGATATGGCTACACCTTC.

The rearrangement joins TRBV24-1 to TRBJ1-5; 9 bases are shared with TRBD1. The CDR3 is 18 residues long. In germline, CDR1 is KGHDR, CDR2 SFDVKD. The ends lost 12 bases at V and 2 bases at J; junction bases unmatched: 19. CDR3 loop: CAARPTPGTGWGNQPQHF. CDR3 in DNA: TGTGCCGCTCGACCTACCCCCGGGACAGGGTGGGGCAATCAGCCCCAGCATTTT.

This clone was seen a handful of times. The chain employs TRBV12-3 or TRBV12-4 and TRBJ2-1; a weak D match, TRBD2 (6 bases). The CDR3 has 12 amino acids. V lost 5 bases to trimming and J lost 9 bases, with 11 bases between them. In DNA, the CDR3 is TGTGCCAGCAGTGTTCCCGGGGGTGAGCAGTTCTTC. It encodes CASSVPGGEQFF.